The clone carrying this T cell receptor (beta chain) turned up a few times. Its specificity is unknown. The data are from a study of T cells after yellow fever vaccination. Findings of the study overall: The booster saw the reappearance of most primary-vaccination clones (nearly 98% CD4, 88% CD8).

5'RACE template switching added a universal primer site and UMIs to TCR cDNA. Using its own MiXCR run on the 5' RACE reads, TCRdb lists one record per CDR3 protein. The sample carries hundreds of thousands of distinct CDR3 sequences, roughly an eighth recorded once. The TCR originated in a man aged 25-45 years who received the YFV17D yellow fever vaccine. The sample here was PBMCs, taken on the day of the yellow fever booster vaccination.

The CDR3: CASSLVAAWDTEAFF. The CDR3 coding sequence is TGCGCCAGCAGCTTGGTTGCAGCCTGGGACACTGAAGCTTTCTTT. The chain joins TRBV5-1 to TRBJ1-1; D remains unclear. The CDR3 loop spans 15 amino acids. Germline-derived CDR1 and CDR2 are SGHRS and YFSETQ. V dropped 0 bases and J dropped 3 bases, with 12 bases sitting between them.